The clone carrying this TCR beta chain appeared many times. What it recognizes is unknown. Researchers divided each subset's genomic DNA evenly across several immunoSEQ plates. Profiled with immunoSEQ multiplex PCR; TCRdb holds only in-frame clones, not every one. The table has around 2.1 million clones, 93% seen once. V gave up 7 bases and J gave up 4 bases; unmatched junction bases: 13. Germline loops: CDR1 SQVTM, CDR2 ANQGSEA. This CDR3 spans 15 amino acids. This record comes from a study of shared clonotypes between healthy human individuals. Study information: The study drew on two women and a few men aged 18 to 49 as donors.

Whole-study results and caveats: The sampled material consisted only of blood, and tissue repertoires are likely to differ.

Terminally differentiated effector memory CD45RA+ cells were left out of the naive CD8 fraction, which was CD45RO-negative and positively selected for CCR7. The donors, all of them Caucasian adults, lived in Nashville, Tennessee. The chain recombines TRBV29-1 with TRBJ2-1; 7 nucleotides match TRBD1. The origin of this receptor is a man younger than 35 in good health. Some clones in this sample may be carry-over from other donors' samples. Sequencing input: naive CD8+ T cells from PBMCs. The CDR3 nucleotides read TGCAGCGGATATCCGGACAGGAGCCCATACAATGAGCAGTTCTTC. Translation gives CSGYPDRSPYNEQFF.